One and the same sample provided the 20 T cell receptor beta chains below, sequenced in a study of blood T cell repertoires in COVID-19. Produced via immunoSEQ multiplex PCR; TCRdb's table is partial and in-frame only. Found here are about 95,000 clones, roughly 80% of them singletons; the top ten hold 4% to 6%. The sample comprised peripheral blood. These TCRs come from a man aged 80 or over with COVID-19, enrolled during active disease.

V is TRBV7-2 and J is TRBJ2-7; D unresolved. The CDR3 has 13 amino acids. With 1 base removed from V and 5 bases from J, the gap between germline ends came to 9 bases. The germline V gene encodes CDR1 SGHTA and CDR2 FQGNSA. In DNA form, the CDR3 reads TGTGCCAGCAGCTTAGTGTCTATCGACGAGCAGTACTTC. It yields the protein CASSLVSIDEQYF.

This clone was detected only a few times. The chain is built from TRBV30 and TRBJ2-7; 7 bases match TRBD1. With 4 bases clipped from V and 3 bases from J, the junction kept 6 bases outside the gene matches. Germline CDR1 is GTSNPN and CDR2 is SVGIG (reference sequence). CDR3 size: 13 residues. CDR3 residues: CAWNTGVGYEQYF. CDR3 bases: TGTGCCTGGAACACAGGGGTCGGCTACGAGCAGTACTTC.

Written as DNA, the CDR3 is TGTGCCAGCAGCCAAGATCTGGGAGTCGGGGTTGGCTACACCTTC. Its protein product is CASSQDLGVGVGYTF. This chain links TRBV4-2 with TRBJ1-2, with unresolved D. The CDR3 spans 15 residues. The germline V and J ends were trimmed by 0 bases and 7 bases, with 15 bases remaining between them. Germline CDR1 LGHNA, CDR2 YNFKEQ.

The chain carries TRBV20-1 and TRBJ1-2, with 8 nucleotides matching TRBD1. This CDR3 contains 13 residues. Trimming at V came to 3 bases and at J to 3 bases, leaving 3 bases not matched to a gene. Per germline, CDR1 DFQATT and CDR2 SNEGSKA (reference sequence). The CDR3 DNA is TGCAGTGCTAGTTTGACAGGGGACTATGGCTACACCTTC. Translating it yields CSASLTGDYGYTF.

The chain employs TRBV29-1 and TRBJ1-4; 8 positions match TRBD1. CDR1 and CDR2 (germline): SQVTM, ANQGSEA. Trimming cost V 5 bases and J 8 bases; bases outside gene matches: 10. This CDR3 is 14 amino acids long. The CDR3: CSVPLGTGSEKLFF. The DNA of the CDR3 is TGCAGCGTTCCCCTCGGGACAGGTAGCGAAAAACTGTTTTTT. The full variable domain, in which reference TRBV29-1 and TRBJ1-4 provide the parts outside the CDR3, is SAVISQKPSRDICQRGTSLTIQCQVDSQVTMMFWYRQQPGQSLTLIATANQGSEATYESGFVIDKFPISRPNLTFSTLTVSNMSPEDSSIYLCSVPLGTGSEKLFFGSGTQLSVL.

The rearrangement joins TRBV2 to TRBJ2-1; TRBD1 matches 9 bases. The V gene's germline CDR1 is SNHLY and CDR2 FYNNEI. This CDR3 spans 16 amino acids. V shed 6 bases, J shed 3 bases, and the junction held 9 bases outside the gene matches. The CDR3 DNA sequence: TGTGCCAGCAGAGACAAACAGGGGGCGGACTACAATGAGCAGTTCTTC. The encoded protein is CASRDKQGADYNEQFF. Drawing the rest from reference TRBV2 and TRBJ2-1, the complete variable domain is EPEVTQTPSHQVTQMGQEVILRCVPISNHLYFYWYRQILGQKVEFLVSFYNNEISEKSEIFDDQFSVERPDGSNFTLKIRSTKLEDSAMYFCASRDKQGADYNEQFFGPGTRLTVL.

This clone has just one count. CDR3 DNA: TGCGCCAGCAGCCACGGGACAGGGGGAAACACCATATATTTT. It is translated as CASSHGTGGNTIYF. V usage is TRBV5-1 and J usage is TRBJ1-3, with 9 bases fitting TRBD1. From germline, CDR1 is SGHRS and CDR2 YFSETQ. The CDR3 spans 14 residues. The trim removed 4 bases at V and 4 bases at J, leaving 3 bases unmatched.

The chain carries TRBV9 and TRBJ1-1; D unresolved. V lost 1 base and J lost 3, with 7 bases in between. CDR1 SGDLS and CDR2 YYNGEE come from the germline V gene. This CDR3 region has 13 residues. The DNA of the CDR3 is TGTGCCAGCAGCGTATTAAGCGACACTGAAGCTTTCTTT. It specifies CASSVLSDTEAFF.

The chain combines TRBV30 with TRBJ1-1; 12 nucleotides match TRBD1. V shed 8 bases, J shed 4 bases, and the junction held 8 bases outside the gene matches. CDR3 length equals 14 residues. CDR1 and CDR2 (germline): GTSNPN, SVGIG (reference sequence). The CDR3 spells CASSGQGAFTEAFF. CDR3 DNA sequence: TGTGCCAGCTCGGGACAGGGGGCTTTCACTGAAGCTTTCTTT.

The genes are TRBV19 and TRBJ2-3; maybe TRBD1 (8 bases). V was clipped by 7 bases and J by 2 bases, with 16 bases between them. The CDR3 is 15 amino acids. CDR1 and CDR2 from the germline V gene are LNHDA and SQIVND (reference sequence). CDR3 loop: CASTGGQAFTDTQYF. In DNA, the CDR3 is TGTGCCAGTACGGGGGGACAGGCCTTCACAGATACGCAGTATTTT.

This clone was observed a handful of times. The chain employs TRBV11-2 and TRBJ2-7; 13 bases are a match to TRBD2. This CDR3 has 15 residues. Germline trimming cut 5 bases from V and 4 bases from J; bases unmatched to any gene: 5. Germline loops: CDR1 SGHAT, CDR2 FQNNGV. This CDR3 reads CASSGGLAGAYEQYF. In DNA form, the CDR3 reads TGTGCCAGCAGCGGCGGACTAGCGGGAGCATACGAGCAGTACTTC.

The chain carries TRBV15 and TRBJ2-7; 9 positions agree with TRBD1. V shed 3 bases and J 2 bases; nucleotides not matched to a gene: 5. This CDR3 is built from 15 residues. Germline CDR1 reads LNHNV; CDR2 reads YYDKDF (reference sequence). CDR3 in DNA: TGTGCCACCAGCAGGACTGACAGGGGGACCTACGAGCAGTACTTC. This translates into CATSRTDRGTYEQYF. The full variable domain, completed using reference TRBV15 and TRBJ2-7, is DAMVIQNPRYQVTQFGKPVTLSCSQTLNHNVMYWYQQKSSQAPKLLFHYYDKDFNNEADTPDNFQSRRPNTSFCFLDIRSPGLGDTAMYLCATSRTDRGTYEQYFGPGTRLTVT.

The chain links TRBV2 to TRBJ1-3; 7 nucleotides match TRBD1. Germline trimming cut 2 bases from V and 2 bases from J; bases unmatched to any gene: 9. In germline, CDR1 is SNHLY, CDR2 FYNNEI. This CDR3 comprises 17 residues. The CDR3 DNA reads as TGTGCCAGCAGTGAATTGAAAGGGACAGACCCTGGAAACACCATATATTTT. It translates to CASSELKGTDPGNTIYF.

The CDR3 spells CATSNEGARFGTIYF. CDR3 bases: TGTGCCACCAGCAACGAGGGGGCGCGATTTGGCACCATATATTTT. V is TRBV15 and J is TRBJ1-3, with 7 bases aligning to TRBD1. Trimming removed 4 bases from V and 9 bases from J; junction bases left unmatched: 12. The V gene's germline CDR1 is LNHNV and CDR2 YYDKDF (reference sequence). CDR3 length: 15 amino acids.

This chain uses TRBV7-9 with TRBJ1-2, with 8 bases that match TRBD1. With V trimmed by 4 bases and J by 3 bases, 7 bases remained unmatched. Germline CDR1 and CDR2: SEHNR and FQNEAQ (reference sequence). The CDR3 is 15 residues long. The CDR3 DNA reads as TGTGCCAGCAGCTCCGGACAGGGTGGGGACTATGGCTACACCTTC. It specifies CASSSGQGGDYGYTF.

In DNA form, the CDR3 reads TGCGCCAGCAGCTTGGCCTCAGGATACAATGAGCAGTTCTTC. Translation gives CASSLASGYNEQFF. The V call is TRBV5-1, the J call TRBJ2-1; D unclear. V lost 0 bases and J 4 bases, leaving 8 bases between the germline ends. The CDR3 covers 14 residues. CDR1 and CDR2 (germline): SGHRS, YFSETQ.

This chain uses TRBV7-8 with TRBJ1-1; D perhaps matches TRBD1 (5 bases). Germline lookup yields CDR1 SGHVS and CDR2 FQNEAQ. CDR3 length: 14 amino acids. The V gene lost 2 bases and the J gene lost 1 base, with 8 bases spanning the gap. Here the CDR3 DNA reads TGTGCCAGCAGCTTACAGGGTAGGAACACTGAAGCTTTCTTT. Protein: CASSLQGRNTEAFF.

V and J are TRBV28 and TRBJ1-2; no definite D call. The V end lost 6 bases, the J end lost 4 bases, and 9 bases lay between the germline ends. CDR1 MDHEN and CDR2 SYDVKM come from the germline V gene. This CDR3 is built from 12 residues. The CDR3 DNA reads TGTGCCAGCAGCCCTAAGTCCTATGGCTACACCTTC. Residues: CASSPKSYGYTF.

This clone turned up a few times. This chain links TRBV10-2 with TRBJ2-1; 8 bases are shared with TRBD2. CDR3 length: 13 amino acids. Germline-derived CDR1 and CDR2 are WSHSY and SAAADI. V shed 5 bases and J 6 bases; nucleotides not matched to a gene: 3. This CDR3 reads CASSWTSFNEQFF. Here the CDR3 DNA reads TGCGCCAGCAGTTGGACTAGCTTCAATGAGCAGTTCTTC.

The CDR3 sequence is CASSETGEGGAFF. The CDR3 coding sequence is TGTGCCAGCAGTGAAACGGGGGAGGGTGGAGCTTTCTTT. The chain employs TRBV2 and TRBJ1-1, with a possible D match to TRBD1 (5 bases). V lost 2 bases and J lost 10, with 14 bases in between. The CDR3 runs to 13 residues. Germline V gives CDR1 SNHLY, CDR2 FYNNEI.